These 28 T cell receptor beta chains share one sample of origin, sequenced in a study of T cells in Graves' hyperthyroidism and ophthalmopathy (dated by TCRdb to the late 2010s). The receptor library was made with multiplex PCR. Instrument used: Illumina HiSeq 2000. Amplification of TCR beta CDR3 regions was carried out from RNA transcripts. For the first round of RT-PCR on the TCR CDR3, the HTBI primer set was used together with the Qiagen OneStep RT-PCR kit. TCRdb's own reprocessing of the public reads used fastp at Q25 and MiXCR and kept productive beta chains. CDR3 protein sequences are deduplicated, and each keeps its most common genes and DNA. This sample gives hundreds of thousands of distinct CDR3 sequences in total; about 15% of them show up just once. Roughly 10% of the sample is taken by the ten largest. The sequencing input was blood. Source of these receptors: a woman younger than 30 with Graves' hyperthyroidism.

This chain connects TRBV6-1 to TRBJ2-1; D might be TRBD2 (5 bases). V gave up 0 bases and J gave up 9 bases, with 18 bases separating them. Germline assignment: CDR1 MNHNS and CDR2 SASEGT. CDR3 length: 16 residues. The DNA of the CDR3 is TGTGCCAGCAGTGAAGCGCACCCGGGAACGACAACTGAGCAGTTCTTC. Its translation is CASSEAHPGTTTEQFF.

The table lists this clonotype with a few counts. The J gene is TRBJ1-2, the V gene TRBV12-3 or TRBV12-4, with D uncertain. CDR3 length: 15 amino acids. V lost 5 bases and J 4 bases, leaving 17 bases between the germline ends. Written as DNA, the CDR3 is TGTGCCAGCAGTCCGCTTGTTAGGGCCGTCTATGGCTACACCTTC. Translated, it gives CASSPLVRAVYGYTF.

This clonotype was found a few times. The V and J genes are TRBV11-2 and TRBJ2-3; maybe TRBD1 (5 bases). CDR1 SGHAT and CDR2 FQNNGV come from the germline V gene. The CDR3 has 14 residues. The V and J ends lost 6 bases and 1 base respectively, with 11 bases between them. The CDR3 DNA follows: TGTGCCAGCAGTCACTGGGGCGGCACAGATACGCAGTATTTT. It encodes CASSHWGGTDTQYF.

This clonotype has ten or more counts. The CDR3 reads CASSLGQYGYTF. Here the CDR3 DNA reads TGTGCCAGCAGTCTAGGACAGTATGGCTACACCTTC. The chain couples TRBV12-3 or TRBV12-4 to TRBJ1-2; TRBD1 might be the D (6 bases). V was clipped by 5 bases and J by 5 bases, with 9 bases between them. The CDR3 is 12 residues long.

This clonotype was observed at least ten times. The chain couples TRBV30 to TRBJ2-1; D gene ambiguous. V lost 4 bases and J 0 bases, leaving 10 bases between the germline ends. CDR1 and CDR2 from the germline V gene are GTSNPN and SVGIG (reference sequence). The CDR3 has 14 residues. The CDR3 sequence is CAWKGWRSYNEQFF. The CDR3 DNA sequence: TGTGCCTGGAAGGGCTGGCGCTCCTACAATGAGCAGTTCTTC.

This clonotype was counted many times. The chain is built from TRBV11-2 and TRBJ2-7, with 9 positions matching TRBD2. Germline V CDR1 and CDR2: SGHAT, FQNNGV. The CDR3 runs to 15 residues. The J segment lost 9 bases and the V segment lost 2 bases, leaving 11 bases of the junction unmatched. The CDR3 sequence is CASSLLAGGSIRQYF. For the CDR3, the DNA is TGTGCCAGCAGCTTATTGGCGGGAGGGTCGATCCGGCAGTACTTC.

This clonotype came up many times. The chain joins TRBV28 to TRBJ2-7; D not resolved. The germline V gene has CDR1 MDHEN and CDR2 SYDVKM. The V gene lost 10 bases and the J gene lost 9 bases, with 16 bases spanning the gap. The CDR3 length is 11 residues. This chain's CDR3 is CATSTLVGQYF. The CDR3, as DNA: TGTGCCACCTCTACGTTGGTCGGGCAGTACTTC.

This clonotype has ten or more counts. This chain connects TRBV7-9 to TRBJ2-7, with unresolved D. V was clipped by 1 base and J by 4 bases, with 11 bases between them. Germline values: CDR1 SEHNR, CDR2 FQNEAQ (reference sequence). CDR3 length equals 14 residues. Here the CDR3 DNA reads TGTGCCAGCAGCTTAGTAGGATTCGAATACGAGCAGTACTTC. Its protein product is CASSLVGFEYEQYF.

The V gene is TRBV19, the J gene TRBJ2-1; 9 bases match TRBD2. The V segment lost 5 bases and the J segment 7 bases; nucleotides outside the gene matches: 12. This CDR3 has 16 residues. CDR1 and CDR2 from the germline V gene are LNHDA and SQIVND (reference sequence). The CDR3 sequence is CASSSLAGLKRNEQFF. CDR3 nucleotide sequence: TGTGCCAGTAGTTCCCTAGCGGGATTAAAGAGGAATGAGCAGTTCTTC.

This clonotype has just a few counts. In DNA form, the CDR3 reads TGTGCCAGTAGAGGGGTGCCCGGACAGGGGCCCAAGGCGGAGCAGTACTTC. Translated, it gives CASRGVPGQGPKAEQYF. The chain carries TRBV19 and TRBJ2-7, with 9 bases matching TRBD1. This CDR3 has 17 amino acids. Germline-derived CDR1 and CDR2 are LNHDA and SQIVND (reference sequence). With 6 bases clipped from V and 7 bases from J, the junction kept 19 bases outside the gene matches.

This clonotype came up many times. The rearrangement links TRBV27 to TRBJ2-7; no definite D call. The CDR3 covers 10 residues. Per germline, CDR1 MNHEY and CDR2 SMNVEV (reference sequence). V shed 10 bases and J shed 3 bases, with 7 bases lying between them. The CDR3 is CATGDYEQYF. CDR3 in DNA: TGTGCCACCGGAGACTACGAGCAGTACTTC.

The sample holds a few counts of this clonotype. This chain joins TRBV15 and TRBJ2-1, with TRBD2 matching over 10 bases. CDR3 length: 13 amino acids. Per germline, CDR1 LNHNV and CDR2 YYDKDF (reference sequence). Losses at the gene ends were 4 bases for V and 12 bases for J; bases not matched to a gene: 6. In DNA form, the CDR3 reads TGTGCCACCAGCATAGTTAGCGGGAGGAGGCAGTTCTTC. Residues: CATSIVSGRRQFF.

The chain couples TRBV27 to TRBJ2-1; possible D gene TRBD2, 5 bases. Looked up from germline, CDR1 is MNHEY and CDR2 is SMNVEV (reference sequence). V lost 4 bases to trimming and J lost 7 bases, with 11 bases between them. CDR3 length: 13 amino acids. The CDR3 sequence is CASSWDGRNEQFF. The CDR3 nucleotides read TGTGCCAGCAGTTGGGATGGGAGAAATGAGCAGTTCTTC.

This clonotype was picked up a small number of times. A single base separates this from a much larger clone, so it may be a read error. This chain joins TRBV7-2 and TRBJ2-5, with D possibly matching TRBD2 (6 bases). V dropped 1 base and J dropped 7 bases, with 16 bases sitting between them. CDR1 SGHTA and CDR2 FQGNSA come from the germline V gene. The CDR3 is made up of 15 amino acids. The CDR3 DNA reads TGTGCCAGCAGCTTAGTTGGGCCCCTCGGGGGGACCCAGTACTTC. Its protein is CASSLVGPLGGTQYF.

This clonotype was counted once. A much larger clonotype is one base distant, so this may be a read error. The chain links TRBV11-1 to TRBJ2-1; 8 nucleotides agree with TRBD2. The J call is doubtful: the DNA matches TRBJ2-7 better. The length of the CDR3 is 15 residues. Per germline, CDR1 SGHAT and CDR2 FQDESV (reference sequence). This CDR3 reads CASSISGASYNEQYF. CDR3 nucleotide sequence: TGTGCCAGCAGTATTAGCGGGGCATCCTACAATGAGCAGTACTTC.

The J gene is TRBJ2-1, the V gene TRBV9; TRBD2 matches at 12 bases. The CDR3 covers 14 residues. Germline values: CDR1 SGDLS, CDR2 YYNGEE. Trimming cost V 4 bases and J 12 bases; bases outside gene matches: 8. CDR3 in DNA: TGTGCCAGCAGCTCCCCGGAGGGACTAGCGGGGCAGTTCTTC. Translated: CASSSPEGLAGQFF.

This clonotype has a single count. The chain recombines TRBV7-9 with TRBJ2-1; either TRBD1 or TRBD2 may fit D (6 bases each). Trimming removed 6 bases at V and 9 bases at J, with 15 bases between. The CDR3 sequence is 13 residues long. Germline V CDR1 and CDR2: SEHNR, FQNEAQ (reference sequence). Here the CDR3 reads CASRSGAVTEQFF. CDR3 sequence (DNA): TGTGCCAGCAGATCGGGGGCCGTTACTGAGCAGTTCTTC.

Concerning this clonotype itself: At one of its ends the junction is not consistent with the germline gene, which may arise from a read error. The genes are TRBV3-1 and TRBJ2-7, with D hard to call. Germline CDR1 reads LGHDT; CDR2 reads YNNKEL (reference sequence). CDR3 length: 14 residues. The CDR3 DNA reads TGCGCCAGCAGTGGTGGGTTCACACTCTACGAGCAGTACTTC. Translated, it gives CASSGGFTLYEQYF.

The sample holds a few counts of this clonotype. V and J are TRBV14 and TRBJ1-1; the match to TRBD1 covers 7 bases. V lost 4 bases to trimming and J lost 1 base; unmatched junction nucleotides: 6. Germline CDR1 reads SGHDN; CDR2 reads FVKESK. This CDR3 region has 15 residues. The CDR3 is CASSRPGTANTEAFF. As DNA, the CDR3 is TGTGCCAGCAGCCGCCCTGGGACAGCGAACACTGAAGCTTTCTTT.

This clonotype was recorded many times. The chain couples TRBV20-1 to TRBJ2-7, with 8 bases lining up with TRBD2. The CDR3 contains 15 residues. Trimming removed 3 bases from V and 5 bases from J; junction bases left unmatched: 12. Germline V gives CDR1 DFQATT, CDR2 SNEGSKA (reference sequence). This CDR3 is CSASTAGVDLNEQYF. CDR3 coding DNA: TGCAGTGCTAGTACAGCGGGAGTCGATCTTAACGAGCAGTACTTC.

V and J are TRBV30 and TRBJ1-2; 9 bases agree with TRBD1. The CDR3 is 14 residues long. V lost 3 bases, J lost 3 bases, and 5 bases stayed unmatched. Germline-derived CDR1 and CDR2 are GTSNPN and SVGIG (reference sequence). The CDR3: CAWSLDRGDYGYTF. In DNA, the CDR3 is TGTGCCTGGAGCCTCGACAGGGGGGACTATGGCTACACCTTC.

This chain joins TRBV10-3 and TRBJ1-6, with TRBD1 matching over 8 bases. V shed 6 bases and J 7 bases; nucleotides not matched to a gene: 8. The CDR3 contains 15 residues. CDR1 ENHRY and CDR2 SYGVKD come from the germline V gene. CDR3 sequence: CAISLTTGENSPLHF. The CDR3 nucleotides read TGTGCCATCAGCCTAACGACAGGGGAAAATTCACCCCTCCACTTT.

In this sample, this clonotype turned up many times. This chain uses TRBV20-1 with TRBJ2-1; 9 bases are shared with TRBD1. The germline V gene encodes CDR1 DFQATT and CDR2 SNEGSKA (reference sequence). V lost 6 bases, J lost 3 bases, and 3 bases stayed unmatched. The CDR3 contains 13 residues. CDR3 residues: CSAPTGGYNEQFF. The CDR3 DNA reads TGCAGTGCCCCGACAGGGGGCTACAATGAGCAGTTCTTC.

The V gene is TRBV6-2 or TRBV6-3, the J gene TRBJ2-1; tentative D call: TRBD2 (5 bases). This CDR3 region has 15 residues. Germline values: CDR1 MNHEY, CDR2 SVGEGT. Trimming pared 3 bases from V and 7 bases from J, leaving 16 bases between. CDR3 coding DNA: TGTGCCAGCAGTTATATGGAGGCGGGTGGTAATGAGCAGTTCTTC. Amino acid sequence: CASSYMEAGGNEQFF.

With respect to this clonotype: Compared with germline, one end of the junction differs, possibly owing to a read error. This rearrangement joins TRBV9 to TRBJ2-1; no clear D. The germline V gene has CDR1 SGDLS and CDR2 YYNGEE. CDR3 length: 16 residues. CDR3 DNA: TGTGCCGGCAGCGTAGTGGCTGCCAGCTCCTACAATGAGCAGTTCTTC. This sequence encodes CAGSVVAASSYNEQFF.

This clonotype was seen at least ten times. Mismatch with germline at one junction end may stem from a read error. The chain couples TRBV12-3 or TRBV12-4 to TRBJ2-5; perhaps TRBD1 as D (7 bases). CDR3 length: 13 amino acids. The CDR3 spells CASSLGGGETQYF. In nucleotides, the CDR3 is TGTGCCAGCAGCTTAGGAGGGGGCGAGACCCAGTACTTC.

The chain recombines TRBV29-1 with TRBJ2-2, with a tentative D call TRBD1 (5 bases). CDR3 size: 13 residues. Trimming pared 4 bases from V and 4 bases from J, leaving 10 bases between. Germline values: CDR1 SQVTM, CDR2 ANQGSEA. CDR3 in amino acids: CSVAQVSTGELFF. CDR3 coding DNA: TGCAGCGTTGCACAGGTCAGCACCGGGGAGCTGTTTTTT.

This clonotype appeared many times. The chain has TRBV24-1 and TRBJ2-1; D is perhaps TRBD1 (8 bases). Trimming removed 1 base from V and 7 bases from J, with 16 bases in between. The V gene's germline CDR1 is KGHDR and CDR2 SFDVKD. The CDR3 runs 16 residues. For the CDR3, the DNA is TGTGCCACCAGTGATTTTGACAGGGGAGGGTTAAATGAGCAGTTCTTC. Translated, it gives CATSDFDRGGLNEQFF.